These 13 T cell receptor beta chains were all obtained from the same sample, sequenced in a study of T cell repertoires in cytomegalovirus infection. TCRdb passed the reads through MiXCR, listing each CDR3 protein once. The repertoire consists of approximately 250,000 distinct CDR3 sequences, with 9% to 15% occurring once and the leading ten covering approximately 1.6%. The source material was PBMCs. The receptors were gathered from a human donor in good health (CMV status not recorded). Some clones in this sample may be carry-over from other donors' samples.

The chain has TRBV24-1 and TRBJ2-3, with D possibly matching TRBD2 (6 bases). The CDR3 totals 13 residues. CDR1 is KGHDR and CDR2 is SFDVKD in the germline V gene. V was shortened by 7 bases and J by 6 bases, with 13 bases between the two germline ends. The chain's CDR3 is CATRREGVDTQYF. For the CDR3, the DNA is TGTGCCACCAGGCGGGAAGGGGTGGATACGCAGTATTTT.

There are many counts of this clonotype. This chain connects TRBV6-6 to TRBJ1-1; TRBD1 is a possible D gene (5 bases). Germline V lookup: CDR1 MNHNY, CDR2 SVGAGI (reference sequence). This CDR3 comprises 17 residues. The ends were cut back, 2 bases at V and 0 bases at J, with 16 bases in the middle. CDR3 sequence reads: CASSYPWGELMNTEAFF. Here the CDR3 DNA reads TGTGCCAGCAGTTACCCTTGGGGGGAACTTATGAACACTGAAGCTTTCTTT.

This clonotype was counted many times. This rearrangement joins TRBV5-4 to TRBJ2-5; D possibly corresponds to TRBD1 (5 bases). Trimming stripped 3 bases from V and 2 bases from J, with 14 bases between. Germline V gene data show CDR1 as SGHNT and CDR2 as YYREEE (reference sequence). This CDR3 has 15 amino acids. CDR3: CASSYGDRLQETQYF. The CDR3 nucleotides read TGTGCCAGCAGCTACGGAGACAGATTACAAGAGACCCAGTACTTC.

This clonotype appeared many times. The rearrangement uses TRBV7-2 and TRBJ2-7; D gene uncertain. Trimming stripped 3 bases from V and 3 bases from J, with 9 bases between. Germline assignment: CDR1 SGHTA and CDR2 FQGNSA. There are 13 residues in the CDR3. CDR3 in DNA: TGTGCCAGCAGCTTTAGACATAACTACGAGCAGTACTTC. Its protein product is CASSFRHNYEQYF.

This clonotype was seen repeatedly, ten times or more. The chain combines TRBV7-2 with TRBJ1-2, with D uncertain. The germline CDR1 and CDR2 sequences are SGHTA and FQGNSA. The CDR3 totals 13 residues. The germline V and J ends were trimmed by 1 base and 7 bases, with 10 bases remaining between them. CDR3 amino acids: CASSLVEGVGYTF. The DNA of the CDR3 is TGTGCCAGCAGCTTAGTGGAAGGAGTTGGCTACACCTTC.

This CDR3 reads CASKNGRSEQYF. CDR3 DNA: TGTGCCAGCAAGAACGGGAGGAGCGAGCAGTACTTC. This chain links TRBV6-2 or TRBV6-3 with TRBJ2-7; 7 bases are shared with TRBD2. CDR1 is MNHEY and CDR2 is SVGEGT in the germline V gene. Trimming took 7 bases from V and 6 from J; bases not matched to a gene: 6. This CDR3 is 12 amino acids long.

Many counts were recorded for this clonotype. The rearrangement links TRBV7-2 to TRBJ2-7, with TRBD1 matching over 11 bases. Germline CDR1 is SGHTA and CDR2 is FQGNSA. Unmatched junction bases numbered 1, after V lost 0 bases and J lost 6 bases. This CDR3 has 14 amino acids. The CDR3 sequence: CASSLAGQGGEQYF. The CDR3 nucleotides are TGTGCCAGCAGCTTAGCGGGACAGGGGGGCGAGCAGTACTTC.

The chain is built from TRBV25-1 and TRBJ2-2, with TRBD1 matching 12 bases. This CDR3 spans 16 amino acids. Germline values: CDR1 MGHDK, CDR2 SYGVNS. Losses at the gene ends were 7 bases for V and 4 bases for J; bases not matched to a gene: 7. As DNA, the CDR3 is TGTGCCAGCACGGACGGGGACAGGGGGCCCACCGGGGAGCTGTTTTTT. This translates into CASTDGDRGPTGELFF.

The table lists this clonotype with many counts. This rearrangement joins TRBV7-2 to TRBJ1-1; 7 bases line up with TRBD1. The V gene end was trimmed by 5 bases and the J gene end by 4 bases; junction bases not matched to a gene: 10. Germline V gives CDR1 SGHTA, CDR2 FQGNSA. This CDR3 is 15 amino acids long. The CDR3: CASSQDRVGFTEAFF. The CDR3 DNA follows: TGTGCCAGCAGCCAAGACAGGGTCGGGTTCACTGAAGCTTTCTTT.

This clonotype was observed many times. Here the CDR3 reads CASSEATGAHEKLFF. Written as DNA, the CDR3 is TGTGCCAGCAGTGAAGCGACGGGGGCGCATGAAAAACTGTTTTTT. The genes are TRBV2 and TRBJ1-4, with D tentatively TRBD1 (6 bases). CDR3 size: 15 residues. V was pared by 0 bases and J by 6 bases, with 11 bases between. Germline assignment: CDR1 SNHLY and CDR2 FYNNEI.

This clonotype showed up many times. This rearrangement joins TRBV7-2 to TRBJ1-1; D is ambiguous. Per germline, CDR1 SGHTA and CDR2 FQGNSA. The CDR3 covers 16 residues. Trimming shortened V by 3 bases and J by 1 base, and 15 bases separated the two germline ends. This CDR3 is CASSLAGGNRNTEAFF. CDR3 coding DNA: TGTGCCAGCAGCTTGGCGGGCGGGAATAGGAACACTGAAGCTTTCTTT. The full variable domain, with the rest looked up from reference TRBV7-2 and TRBJ1-1, is GAGVSQSPSNKVTEKGKDVELRCDPISGHTALYWYRQSLGQGLEFLIYFQGNSAPDKSGLPSDRFSAERTGGSVSTLTIQRTQQEDSAVYLCASSLAGGNRNTEAFFGQGTRLTVV.

At least ten counts were recorded for this clonotype. This chain joins TRBV6-2 or TRBV6-3 and TRBJ2-5; D gene unclear. The germline V gene has CDR1 MNHEY and CDR2 SVGEGT. This CDR3 contains 14 residues. The V end was cut by 2 bases, the J end by 4 bases, with 11 bases between. CDR3 residues: CASSYGRVGETQYF. The CDR3 nucleotides read TGTGCCAGCAGTTACGGCAGAGTTGGAGAGACCCAGTACTTC.

This clonotype came up once. A junction boundary mismatches the germline segment, possibly from a read error. The CDR3 sequence is CASGEVYGFTF. The CDR3, as DNA: TGTGCCAGCGGGGAAGTCTATGGCTTCACCTTC. The chain employs TRBV28 and TRBJ1-2; D is unresolved. This CDR3 has 11 amino acids. Germline assignment: CDR1 MDHEN and CDR2 SYDVKM.